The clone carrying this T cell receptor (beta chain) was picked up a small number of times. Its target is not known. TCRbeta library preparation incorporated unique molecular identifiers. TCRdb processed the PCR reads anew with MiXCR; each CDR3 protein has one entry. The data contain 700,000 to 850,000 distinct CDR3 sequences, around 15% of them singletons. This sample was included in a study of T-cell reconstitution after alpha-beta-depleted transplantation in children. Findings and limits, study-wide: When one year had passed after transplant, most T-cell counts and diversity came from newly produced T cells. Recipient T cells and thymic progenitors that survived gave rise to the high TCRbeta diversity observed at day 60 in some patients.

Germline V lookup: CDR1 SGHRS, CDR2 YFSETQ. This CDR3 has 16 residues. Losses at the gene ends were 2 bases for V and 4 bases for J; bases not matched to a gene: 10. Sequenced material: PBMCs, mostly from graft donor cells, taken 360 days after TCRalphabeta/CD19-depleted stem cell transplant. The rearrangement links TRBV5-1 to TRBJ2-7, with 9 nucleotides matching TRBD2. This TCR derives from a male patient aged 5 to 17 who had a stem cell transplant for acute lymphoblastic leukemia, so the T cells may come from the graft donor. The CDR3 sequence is CASSFWREGRGYEQYF. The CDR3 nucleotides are TGCGCCAGCAGCTTCTGGCGGGAGGGTCGGGGGTACGAGCAGTACTTC.